This TCR beta chain was sequenced in a study of T cell clones after liver transplantation. Study-wide context: In this trial, immunosuppression withdrawal was attempted within 2 years of liver transplant. Timepoints were pre-transplant, pre-withdrawal, and after withdrawal was completed or failed.

Study results and caveats: Graft donor-reactive T cells possibly entered the graft instead of undergoing deletion.

As concerns this clone: Antigen: not known.

Germline assignment: CDR1 SGHTA and CDR2 FQGTGA. The CDR3 is made up of 15 amino acids. V was trimmed by 5 bases and J by 0 bases, leaving 11 bases between them. Data came from immunoSEQ multiplex PCR; TCRdb stores just in-frame clones and leaves some out. Among some 61,000 clones listed, roughly three quarters were seen once. The chain carries TRBV7-3 and TRBJ2-1, with D unclear. This TCR came from a human patient who received a liver transplant. Some T cells may have originated in the graft donor. The sequencing used CD4+ T cells from blood, collected at the 22-month timepoint. CDR3 in amino acids: CASSPLPSSYNEQFF. CDR3 sequence (DNA): TGTGCCAGCAGCCCACTCCCGAGCTCCTACAATGAGCAGTTCTTC.